Presented here are 30 T cell receptor beta chains from one specimen sequenced in a study of blood T cell repertoires in COVID-19. Data came from immunoSEQ multiplex PCR; TCRdb stores just in-frame clones and leaves some out. The sample carries a few hundred thousand clones, around 87% recorded once. Sequenced material: PBMCs or T cells enriched from blood (not recorded which). Source of these receptors: a man younger than 40 in a cohort exposed to, infected with or recovered from COVID-19 (not recorded which).

The chain joins TRBV7-8 to TRBJ2-7; D remains ambiguous. Germline CDR1 SGHVS, CDR2 FQNEAQ. The CDR3 consists of 14 residues. Deletions cut 2 bases from V and 2 bases from J, with 10 bases between. CDR3 bases: TGTGCCAGCAGCTTATTGACATGGACCTACGAGCAGTACTTC. The encoded protein is CASSLLTWTYEQYF.

The chain employs TRBV3-1 (or the pseudogene TRBV3-2) and TRBJ2-2; no clear D. CDR1 and CDR2 from the germline V gene are LGHDT and YNNKEL (reference sequence). Trimming took off 1 base at V and 0 bases at J, with 12 bases between the two ends. The CDR3 is made up of 17 amino acids. Written as DNA, the CDR3 is TGTGCCAGCAGCCAAGTGGCAGGATCACCGAACACCGGGGAGCTGTTTTTT. Its protein product is CASSQVAGSPNTGELFF.

With regard to this clone: The junction departs from germline at one end; a sequencing error may be responsible. This rearrangement joins TRBV7-7 to TRBJ2-3, with D possibly matching TRBD1 (6 bases). This CDR3 comprises 15 residues. Germline V gives CDR1 SSHAT, CDR2 FNYEAQ (reference sequence). The CDR3 bases are TGTGCTAGCAGCTTACAGGGTGGGGGCACAGATACGCAGTATTTT. Protein product: CASSLQGGGTDTQYF.

Written as DNA, the CDR3 is TGTGCCAGTAGGCCCATGCGGGGGTCCCACTCTGGGGCCAACGTCCTGACTTTC. It yields the protein CASRPMRGSHSGANVLTF. The chain combines TRBV19 with TRBJ2-6; 7 bases line up with TRBD2. CDR3 size: 18 residues. Trimming cost V 6 bases and J 0 bases; bases outside gene matches: 11. The germline V gene has CDR1 LNHDA and CDR2 SQIVND (reference sequence).

This clone showed up just once. The genes are TRBV28 and TRBJ2-7; TRBD1 matches 8 bases. V gave up 3 bases and J gave up 6 bases; unmatched junction bases: 7. The CDR3 is made up of 14 amino acids. Germline lookup yields CDR1 MDHEN and CDR2 SYDVKM. The CDR3 reads CASSLWRQGTEQYF. CDR3 sequence (DNA): TGTGCCAGCAGTTTGTGGCGACAGGGGACCGAGCAGTACTTC.

The count of this clone is one. V and J are TRBV7-9 and TRBJ2-5; D possibly corresponds to TRBD1 (6 bases). V was shortened by 1 base and J by 6 bases, with 18 bases between the two germline ends. Germline CDR1 and CDR2: SEHNR and FQNEAQ (reference sequence). The CDR3 is made up of 16 amino acids. DNA of the CDR3: TGTGCCAGCAGCTTAGTTAGGGGACAAGGGGATAAGACCCAGTACTTC. This encodes CASSLVRGQGDKTQYF.

The J gene is TRBJ2-1, the V gene TRBV5-1; 11 nucleotides align to TRBD2. With 4 bases clipped from V and 0 bases from J, the junction kept 9 bases outside the gene matches. Germline CDR1 and CDR2: SGHRS and YFSETQ. The CDR3 spans 18 residues. The CDR3 spells CASSRGTSGQSSYNEQFF. The CDR3 nucleotides read TGCGCCAGCAGCCGGGGGACTAGCGGACAGAGCTCCTACAATGAGCAGTTCTTC.

The chain is built from TRBV7-9 and TRBJ2-5, with D uncertain. V shed 3 bases and J shed 4 bases, with 6 bases lying between them. The CDR3 spans 12 residues. Germline V CDR1 and CDR2: SEHNR, FQNEAQ (reference sequence). CDR3 sequence (DNA): TGTGCCAGCAGCTTTCTTCCAGAGACCCAGTACTTC. Its translation: CASSFLPETQYF.

The chain carries TRBV19 and TRBJ1-4; 7 positions agree with TRBD1. V was pared by 6 bases and J by 8 bases, with 9 bases of the junction left unmatched. Germline V lookup: CDR1 LNHDA, CDR2 SQIVND (reference sequence). The CDR3 is made up of 14 amino acids. The CDR3 nucleotides read TGTGCCAGTAGGGCCGGGACAGCCCGGGAAAAACTGTTTTTT. Protein: CASRAGTAREKLFF.

This clone was counted once. The chain has TRBV28 and TRBJ1-2; weak D call: TRBD1 (5 bases). The CDR3 length is 15 residues. Trimming took off 7 bases at V and 5 bases at J, with 20 bases between the two ends. Germline V gives CDR1 MDHEN, CDR2 SYDVKM. CDR3 nucleotide sequence: TGTGCCAGCACTCCAGGATACAGGTCCCGGTATGGCTACACCTTC. This encodes CASTPGYRSRYGYTF.

The chain combines TRBV4-3 with TRBJ2-1, with 10 nucleotides matching TRBD1. Germline CDR1 LGHNA, CDR2 YSLEER. V trimming: 4 bases; J trimming: 6 bases; junction bases outside the gene matches: 6. The CDR3 runs to 15 residues. CDR3 DNA sequence: TGCGCCAGCAGCCGAGGACAGGGGGGCATCAATGAGCAGTTCTTC. Amino acid sequence: CASSRGQGGINEQFF.

J is TRBJ1-1 and V is TRBV7-2; D might be TRBD1 (5 bases). The germline V and J ends were trimmed by 5 bases and 1 base, with 20 bases remaining between them. Germline V CDR1 and CDR2: SGHTA, FQGNSA. This CDR3 is built from 17 residues. The CDR3 spells CASSPLRTTQGNTEAFF. The CDR3, as DNA: TGTGCCAGCAGCCCCCTCCGGACCACTCAGGGGAACACTGAAGCTTTCTTT.

This clone was seen just once. The chain links TRBV7-2 to TRBJ2-1; tentatively, D is TRBD2 (5 bases). This CDR3 is 13 amino acids long. Germline CDR1 and CDR2: SGHTA and FQGNSA. Deletions cut 8 bases from V and 4 bases from J, with 12 bases between. CDR3 region: CASSETSYNEQFF. CDR3 sequence (DNA): TGTGCCAGCTCAGAAACTAGTTACAATGAGCAGTTCTTC.

This chain connects TRBV14 to TRBJ1-1; D ambiguous. Trimming took off 0 bases at V and 5 bases at J, with 13 bases between the two ends. CDR3 length: 15 amino acids. CDR1 SGHDN and CDR2 FVKESK come from the germline V gene. The CDR3 protein is CASSQDIFFRTEAFF. In nucleotides, the CDR3 is TGTGCCAGCAGCCAAGACATTTTTTTTAGAACTGAAGCTTTCTTT. Together with reference TRBV14 and TRBJ1-1, the CDR3 gives the full variable domain: EAGVTQFPSHSVIEKGQTVTLRCDPISGHDNLYWYRRVMGKEIKFLLHFVKESKQDESGMPNNRFLAERTGGTYSTLKVQPAELEDSGVYFCASSQDIFFRTEAFFGQGTRLTVV.

The chain is built from TRBV7-2 and TRBJ1-2, with TRBD1 identical over 7 bases. Losses at the gene ends were 5 bases for V and 5 bases for J; bases not matched to a gene: 14. Germline CDR1 SGHTA, CDR2 FQGNSA. The CDR3 totals 16 residues. The CDR3 protein is CASSTHWGTEVYGYTF. The CDR3 nucleotides are TGTGCCAGCAGCACCCATTGGGGGACAGAGGTTTATGGCTACACCTTC.

The chain couples TRBV3-1 (or the pseudogene TRBV3-2) to TRBJ1-4; D unresolved. Trimming took 4 bases from V and 8 from J, leaving 8 bases between them. This CDR3 contains 12 residues. CDR1 is LGHDT and CDR2 is YNNKEL in the germline V gene (reference sequence). CDR3 DNA: TGTGCCAGCAGCCCTCGAAGCGAAAAACTGTTTTTT. As protein: CASSPRSEKLFF.

The V call is TRBV19, the J call TRBJ1-1; 9 positions agree with TRBD1. The CDR3 loop spans 14 amino acids. V was clipped by 6 bases and J by 0 bases; unmatched bases: 2. Germline CDR1 and CDR2: LNHDA and SQIVND (reference sequence). In DNA, the CDR3 is TGTGCCAGTAGGACAGGGGGTTTGAACACTGAAGCTTTCTTT. This sequence encodes CASRTGGLNTEAFF.

V and J are TRBV9 and TRBJ2-1, with 7 bases that match TRBD2. V gave up 0 bases and J gave up 8 bases; unmatched junction bases: 8. Germline values: CDR1 SGDLS, CDR2 YYNGEE. The CDR3 has 15 residues. DNA of the CDR3: TGTGCCAGCAGCGTAGAGGGTCTAGCGGCGGATGAGCAGTTCTTC. It translates to CASSVEGLAADEQFF.

The chain combines TRBV2 with TRBJ1-2; tentative D call: TRBD1 (6 bases). This CDR3 has 14 residues. Germline CDR1 reads SNHLY; CDR2 reads FYNNEI. With 6 bases removed from V and 5 bases from J, the gap between germline ends came to 16 bases. The CDR3 spells CASSGQVGGYGYTF. The CDR3 bases are TGTGCCAGCAGCGGCCAGGTAGGGGGATATGGCTACACCTTC.

The CDR3 sequence is CSARPAASANTEAFF. CDR3 nucleotide sequence: TGCAGCGCCCGACCGGCGGCGTCCGCGAACACTGAAGCTTTCTTT. V usage is TRBV29-1 and J usage is TRBJ1-1; D is ambiguous. V was trimmed by 7 bases and J by 1 base, leaving 19 bases between them. CDR1 and CDR2 from the germline V gene are SQVTM and ANQGSEA. This CDR3 has 15 residues. Based on the CDR3 plus reference TRBV29-1 and TRBJ1-1, the full variable domain is SAVISQKPSRDICQRGTSLTIQCQVDSQVTMMFWYRQQPGQSLTLIATANQGSEATYESGFVIDKFPISRPNLTFSTLTVSNMSPEDSSIYLCSARPAASANTEAFFGQGTRLTVV.

The chain uses TRBV18 and TRBJ1-5; 8 positions agree with TRBD1. The CDR3 is 16 amino acids. V shed 5 bases, J shed 0 bases, and the junction held 6 bases outside the gene matches. CDR1 is KGHSH, CDR2 LQKENI, per germline. In DNA form, the CDR3 reads TGTGCCAGCTCATCGACAGGGGTTTATAGCAATCAGCCCCAGCATTTT. This gives the protein CASSSTGVYSNQPQHF. The full variable domain, in which reference TRBV18 and TRBJ1-5 provide the parts outside the CDR3, is NAGVMQNPRHLVRRRGQEARLRCSPMKGHSHVYWYRQLPEEGLKFMVYLQKENIIDESGMPKERFSAEFPKEGPSILRIQQVVRGDSAAYFCASSSTGVYSNQPQHFGDGTRLSIL.

This sequence joins TRBV19 and TRBJ2-7; 7 nucleotides match TRBD1. Germline CDR1 is LNHDA and CDR2 is SQIVND (reference sequence). The length of the CDR3 is 15 residues. V lost 7 bases and J lost 0; bases outside the gene matches: 9. The CDR3: CASTPGQASSYEQYF. As DNA, the CDR3 is TGTGCCAGTACCCCCGGACAGGCGAGCTCCTACGAGCAGTACTTC.

The chain has TRBV18 and TRBJ2-1; 11 bases are shared with TRBD2. The CDR3 length is 14 residues. Germline V gives CDR1 KGHSH, CDR2 LQKENI. The J segment lost 8 bases and the V segment lost 0 bases, leaving 0 bases of the junction unmatched. The CDR3, as DNA: TGTGCCAGCTCACCACCTAGCGGGAGGGATGAGCAGTTCTTC. It codes for CASSPPSGRDEQFF.

J is TRBJ2-2 and V is TRBV29-1; 8 bases align to TRBD2. Germline-derived CDR1 and CDR2 are SQVTM and ANQGSEA. The CDR3 has 14 residues. With V trimmed by 7 bases and J by 3 bases, 7 bases remained unmatched. DNA for the CDR3: TGCAGCGCGGCGGGAGGTGTGGACACCGGGGAGCTGTTTTTT. Translating gives CSAAGGVDTGELFF.

This clone was seen just once. The CDR3 DNA reads as TGTGCCAGCAGCAATAGCGGGAGGGCCTCCTACGAGCAGTACTTC. This gives the protein CASSNSGRASYEQYF. The rearrangement joins TRBV13 to TRBJ2-7; 11 nucleotides agree with TRBD2. Germline loops: CDR1 PRHDT, CDR2 FYEKMQ (reference sequence). With 5 bases clipped from V and 0 bases from J, the junction kept 3 bases outside the gene matches. The CDR3 length is 15 residues.

The J gene is TRBJ2-1, the V gene TRBV19; 10 positions match TRBD2. This CDR3 contains 19 residues. CDR1 and CDR2 (germline): LNHDA, SQIVND (reference sequence). J lost 7 bases, V lost 0 bases, and 15 bases had no gene match. The CDR3 region is CASSIDTRPSGRGTNEQFF. The CDR3 region has the DNA TGTGCCAGTAGTATAGATACCCGACCAAGCGGGAGGGGAACTAATGAGCAGTTCTTC.

The genes are TRBV7-2 and TRBJ1-6; TRBD1 might be the D (5 bases). Germline V lookup: CDR1 SGHTA, CDR2 FQGNSA. The ends were cut back, 4 bases at V and 7 bases at J, with 17 bases in the middle. The length of the CDR3 is 16 residues. CDR3 sequence reads: CASSSQSGGLNSPLHF. The CDR3, as DNA: TGTGCCAGCAGCTCCCAGAGCGGGGGTTTGAATTCACCCCTCCACTTT.

This clone was observed a handful of times. This chain joins TRBV5-1 and TRBJ1-2; unclear D gene. V lost 4 bases to trimming and J lost 2 bases, with 12 bases between them. Germline V gene lookup returns CDR1 SGHRS and CDR2 YFSETQ. CDR3 length equals 14 residues. The CDR3 DNA sequence: TGCGCCAGCAGCCCGCTCGCCGGGAACTATGGCTACACCTTC. Translation gives CASSPLAGNYGYTF.

This chain links TRBV6-5 with TRBJ2-2; 11 nucleotides agree with TRBD2. J gave up 5 bases and V 5 bases, and 1 base lay outside the gene matches. This CDR3 is built from 14 residues. Germline V gene data show CDR1 as MNHEY and CDR2 as SVGAGI. The CDR3 region has the DNA TGTGCCAGCAGTACTAGCGGGAGAACCGGGGAGCTGTTTTTT. Translated, it gives CASSTSGRTGELFF.

The V gene is TRBV15, the J gene TRBJ2-3, with 14 bases that match TRBD2. Unmatched junction bases numbered 7, after V lost 1 base and J lost 4 bases. Germline CDR1 and CDR2: LNHNV and YYDKDF (reference sequence). The length of the CDR3 is 18 residues. CDR3 bases: TGTGCCACCAGCAGAGCGGGACTAGCGGGAGAGGACGCAGATACGCAGTATTTT. It translates to CATSRAGLAGEDADTQYF.